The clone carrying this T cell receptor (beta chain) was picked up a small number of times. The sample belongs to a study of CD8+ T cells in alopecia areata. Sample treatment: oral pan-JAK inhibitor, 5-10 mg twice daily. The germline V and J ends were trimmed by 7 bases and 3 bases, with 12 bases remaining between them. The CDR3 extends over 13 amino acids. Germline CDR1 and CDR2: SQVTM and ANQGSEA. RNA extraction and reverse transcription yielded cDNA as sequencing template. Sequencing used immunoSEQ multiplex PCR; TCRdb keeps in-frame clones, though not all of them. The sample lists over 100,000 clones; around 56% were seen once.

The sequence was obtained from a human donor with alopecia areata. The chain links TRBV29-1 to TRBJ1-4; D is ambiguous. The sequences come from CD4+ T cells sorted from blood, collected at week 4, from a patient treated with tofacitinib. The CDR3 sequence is CSGLAESNEKLFF. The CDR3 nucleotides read TGCAGCGGCCTCGCAGAGTCTAATGAAAAACTGTTTTTT.